This TCR beta chain was recorded in a study of T cells in Graves' hyperthyroidism and ophthalmopathy. Overall study findings and caveats: Researchers found most expanded thyroid clonotypes above 0.001 in blood as well.

The CDR3 runs to 16 residues. Losses at the gene ends were 5 bases for V and 9 bases for J; bases not matched to a gene: 13. Germline values: CDR1 KGHSH, CDR2 LQKENI. Using RNA transcripts as the source, TCR beta CDR3 regions were amplified. RT-PCR in the first round (using the HTBI primer set) targeted the TCR CDR3. TCRdb analysed the multiplex PCR reads with MiXCR anew, one entry per CDR3 protein. The table includes about 480,000 distinct CDR3 sequences, approximately 23% detected once. This clonotype occurred a few times. What it binds is not known. Source material: blood. The rearrangement joins TRBV18 to TRBJ1-6; TRBD1 matches at 7 bases. The sequence derives from a woman aged 70-85 years with Graves' ophthalmopathy. In DNA, the CDR3 is TGTGCCAGCTCATCTAGCACGGCAGGGGGACCTTCACCCCTCCACTTT. It specifies CASSSSTAGGPSPLHF.